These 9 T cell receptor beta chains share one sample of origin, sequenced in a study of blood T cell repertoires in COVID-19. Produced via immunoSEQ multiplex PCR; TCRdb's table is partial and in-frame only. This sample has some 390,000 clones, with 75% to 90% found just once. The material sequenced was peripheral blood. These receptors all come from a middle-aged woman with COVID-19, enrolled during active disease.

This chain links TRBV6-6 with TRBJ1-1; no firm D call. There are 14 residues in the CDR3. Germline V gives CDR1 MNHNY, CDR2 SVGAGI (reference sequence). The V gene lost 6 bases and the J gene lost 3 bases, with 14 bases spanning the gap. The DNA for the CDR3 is TGTGCCAGCAGCCTCGACGGAGCGGACACTGAAGCTTTCTTT. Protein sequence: CASSLDGADTEAFF.

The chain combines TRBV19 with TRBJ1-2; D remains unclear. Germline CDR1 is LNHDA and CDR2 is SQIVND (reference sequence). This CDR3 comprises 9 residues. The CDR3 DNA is TGTGCTACTAACTATGGCTACACCTTC. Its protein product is CATNYGYTF.

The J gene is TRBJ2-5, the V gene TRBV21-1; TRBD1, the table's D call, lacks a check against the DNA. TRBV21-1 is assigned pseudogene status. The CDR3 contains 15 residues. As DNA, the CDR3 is TGTGCCAGCAGCAAACCGAGGACAGGGCAAGAGACCCAGTACTTC. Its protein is CASSKPRTGQETQYF.

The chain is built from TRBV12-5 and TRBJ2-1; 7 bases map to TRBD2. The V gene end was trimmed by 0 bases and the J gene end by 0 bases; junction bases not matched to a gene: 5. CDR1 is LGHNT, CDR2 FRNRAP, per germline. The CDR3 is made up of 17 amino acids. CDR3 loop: CASGLVGRGSSYNEQFF. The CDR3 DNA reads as TGTGCTAGTGGTTTGGTTGGGCGGGGGAGCTCCTACAATGAGCAGTTCTTC.

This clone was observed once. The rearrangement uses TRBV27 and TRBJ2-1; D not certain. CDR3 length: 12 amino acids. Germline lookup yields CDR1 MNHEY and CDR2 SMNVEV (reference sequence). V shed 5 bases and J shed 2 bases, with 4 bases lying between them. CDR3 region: CASSPAYNEQFF. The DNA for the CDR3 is TGTGCCAGCAGTCCGGCCTACAATGAGCAGTTCTTC.

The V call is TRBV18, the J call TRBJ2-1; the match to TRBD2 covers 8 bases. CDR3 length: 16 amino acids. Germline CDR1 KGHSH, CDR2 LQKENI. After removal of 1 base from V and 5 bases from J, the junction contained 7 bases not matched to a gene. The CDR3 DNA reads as TGTGCCAGCTCACCACTCAGCGGGAGCTTCAACAATGAGCAGTTCTTC. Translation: CASSPLSGSFNNEQFF.

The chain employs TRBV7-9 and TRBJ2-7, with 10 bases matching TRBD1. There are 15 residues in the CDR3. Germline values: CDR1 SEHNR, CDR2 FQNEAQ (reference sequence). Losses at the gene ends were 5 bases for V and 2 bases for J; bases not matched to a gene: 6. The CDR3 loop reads CASSPGTGDTYEQYF. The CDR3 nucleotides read TGTGCCAGCAGCCCAGGGACAGGGGATACCTACGAGCAGTACTTC.

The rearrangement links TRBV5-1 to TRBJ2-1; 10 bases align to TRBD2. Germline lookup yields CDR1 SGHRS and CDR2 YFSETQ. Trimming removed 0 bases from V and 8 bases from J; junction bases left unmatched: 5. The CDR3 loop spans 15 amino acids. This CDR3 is CASSLALGTSDEQFF. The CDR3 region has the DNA TGCGCCAGCAGCTTGGCCCTCGGGACTAGCGATGAGCAGTTCTTC.

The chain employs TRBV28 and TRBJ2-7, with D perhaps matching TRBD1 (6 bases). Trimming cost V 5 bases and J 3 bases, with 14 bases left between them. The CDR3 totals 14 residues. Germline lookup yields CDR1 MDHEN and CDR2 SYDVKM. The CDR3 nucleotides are TGTGCCAGCAGTCTAACGACAGGATACTACGAGCAGTACTTC. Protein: CASSLTTGYYEQYF.